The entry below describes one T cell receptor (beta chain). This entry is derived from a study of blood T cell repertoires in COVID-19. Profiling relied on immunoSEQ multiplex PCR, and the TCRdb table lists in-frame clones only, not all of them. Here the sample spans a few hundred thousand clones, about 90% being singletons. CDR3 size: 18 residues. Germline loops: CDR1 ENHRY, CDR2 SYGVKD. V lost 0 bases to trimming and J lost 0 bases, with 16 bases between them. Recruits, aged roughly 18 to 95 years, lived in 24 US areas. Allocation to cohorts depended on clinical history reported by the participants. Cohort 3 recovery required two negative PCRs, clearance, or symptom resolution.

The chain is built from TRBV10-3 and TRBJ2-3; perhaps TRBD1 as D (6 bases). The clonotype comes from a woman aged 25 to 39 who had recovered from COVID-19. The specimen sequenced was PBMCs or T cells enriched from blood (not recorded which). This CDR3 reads CAISESPGRGTSTDTQYF. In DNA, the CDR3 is TGTGCCATCAGTGAGTCGCCCGGCAGGGGAACTAGCACAGATACGCAGTATTTT.